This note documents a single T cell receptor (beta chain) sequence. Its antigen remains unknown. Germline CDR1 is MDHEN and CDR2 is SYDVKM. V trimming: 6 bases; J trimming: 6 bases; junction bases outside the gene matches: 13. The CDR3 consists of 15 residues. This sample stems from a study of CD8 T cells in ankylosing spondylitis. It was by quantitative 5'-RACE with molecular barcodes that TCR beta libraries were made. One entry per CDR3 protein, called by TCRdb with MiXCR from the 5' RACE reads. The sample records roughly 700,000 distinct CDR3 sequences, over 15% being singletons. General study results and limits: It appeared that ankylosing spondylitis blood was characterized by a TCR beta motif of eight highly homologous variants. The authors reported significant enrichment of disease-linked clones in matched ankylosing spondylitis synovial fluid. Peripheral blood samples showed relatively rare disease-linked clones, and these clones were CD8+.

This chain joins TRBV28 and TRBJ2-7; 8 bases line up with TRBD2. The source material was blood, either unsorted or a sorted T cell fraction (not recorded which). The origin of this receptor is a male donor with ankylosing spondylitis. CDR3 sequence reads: CASSLTSAGGTEQYF. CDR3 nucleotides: TGTGCCAGCAGCCTGACTAGCGCCGGAGGTACCGAGCAGTACTTC.